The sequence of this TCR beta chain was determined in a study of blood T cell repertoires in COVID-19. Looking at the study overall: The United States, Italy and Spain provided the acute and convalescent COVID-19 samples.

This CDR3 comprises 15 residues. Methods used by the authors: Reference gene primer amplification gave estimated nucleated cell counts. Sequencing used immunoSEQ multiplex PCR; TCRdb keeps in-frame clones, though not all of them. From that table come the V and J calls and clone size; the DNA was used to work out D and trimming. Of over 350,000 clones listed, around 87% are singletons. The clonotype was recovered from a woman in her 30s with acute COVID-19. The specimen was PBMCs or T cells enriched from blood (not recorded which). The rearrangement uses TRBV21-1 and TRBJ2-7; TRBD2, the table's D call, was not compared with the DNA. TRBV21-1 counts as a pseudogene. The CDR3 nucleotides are TGTGCCAGCAGCTGCCGACGGGGGAACCCGGAGGAGCAGTACTTC. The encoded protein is CASSCRRGNPEEQYF.